This TCR beta chain appears in the sequencing data of a study of metastatic and nonmetastatic thyroid tumors. Background on the study: Comparison of repertoires was carried out across blood and tumor or nodule tissue from malignant and benign thyroid patients. Study-wide points: Versus benign nodules, malignant thyroid tumors reportedly had significantly higher TCR beta diversity, in blood and tumor.

Every patient was untreated before thyroid surgery. CDR3 length: 20 amino acids. Authors' analysis steps: Building a distant-metastasis classifier for papillary thyroid cancer drew on CDR3 differences across clinicopathological groups. TCRdb reprocessed the PCR reads via MiXCR. The V and J calls follow TCRdb's processing rather than the paper's. Of 45,000 to 65,000 clones listed, around a sixth are singletons. Ten or more counts support this clone. Its antigen remains unidentified. The clonotype was recovered from a female donor with papillary thyroid cancer or a benign thyroid nodule (not recorded which). Some clones in this sample may be carry-over from other donors' samples. The chain links TRBV3-2 to TRBJ2-1; the listed D gene, TRBD2, was not tested against the DNA. TRBV3-2 is given as a pseudogene. The material sequenced was blood. CDR3 sequence reads: CASSQGGLAGGRSSYNEQFF. For the CDR3, the DNA is TGTGCCAGCAGCCAAGGGGGTTTAGCGGGAGGGCGATCTTCCTACAATGAGCAGTTCTTC.